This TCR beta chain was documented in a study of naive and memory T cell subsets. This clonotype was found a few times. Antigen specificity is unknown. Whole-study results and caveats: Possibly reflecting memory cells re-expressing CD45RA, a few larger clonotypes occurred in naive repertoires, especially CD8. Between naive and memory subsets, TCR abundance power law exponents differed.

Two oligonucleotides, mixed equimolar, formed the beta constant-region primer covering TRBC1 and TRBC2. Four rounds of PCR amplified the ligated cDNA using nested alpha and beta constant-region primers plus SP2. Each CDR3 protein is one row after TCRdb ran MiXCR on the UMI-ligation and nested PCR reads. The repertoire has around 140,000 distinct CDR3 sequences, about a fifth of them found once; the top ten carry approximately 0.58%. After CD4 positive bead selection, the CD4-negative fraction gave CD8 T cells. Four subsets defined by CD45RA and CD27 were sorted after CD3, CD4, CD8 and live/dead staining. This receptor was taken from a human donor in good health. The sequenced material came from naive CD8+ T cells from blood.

The CDR3, as DNA: TGTGCCAGCAGTTTCCGGGACCCCTACAATGAGCAGTTCTTC. Its protein is CASSFRDPYNEQFF. This chain connects TRBV12-3 or TRBV12-4 to TRBJ2-1, with D perhaps TRBD1 or TRBD2 (5 bases each). The CDR3 totals 14 residues. Trimming removed 3 bases from V and 2 bases from J, with 8 bases in between.